The 6 T cell receptor beta chains below all came from one sample that was sequenced in a study of T-cell memory formation after mild COVID-19. TCRdb re-called the 5' RACE reads through MiXCR, storing one row per CDR3 protein. The sample contains a few hundred thousand distinct CDR3 sequences, roughly 22% of which appear only once. The sample consisted of PBMCs or a T cell subset sorted from them (not recorded which). Receptors were obtained from an adult woman who had mild COVID-19 (a few samples of this study predate the infection). Cell type and time point are not known.

This clonotype has only a few counts. The chain has TRBV12-3 or TRBV12-4 and TRBJ1-2, with 11 bases identical to TRBD1. V lost 0 bases, J lost 5 bases, and 8 bases stayed unmatched. CDR3 size: 17 residues. The CDR3 region has the DNA TGTGCCAGCAGTTTAGCCCCTGGACAGGGGGCGAGGTATGGCTACACCTTC. It is translated as CASSLAPGQGARYGYTF.

This clonotype turned up a few times. The V call is TRBV18, the J call TRBJ1-1, with TRBD1 matching over 7 bases. There are 14 residues in the CDR3. Unmatched junction bases numbered 5, after V lost 0 bases and J lost 7 bases. CDR1 and CDR2 from the germline V gene are KGHSH and LQKENI. CDR3 nucleotide sequence: TGTGCCAGCTCACCACCGGTACAGGGGCTTGAAGCTTTCTTT. It codes for CASSPPVQGLEAFF.

A few counts support this clonotype. The chain links TRBV24-1 to TRBJ1-2; unclear D gene. CDR1 is KGHDR, CDR2 SFDVKD, per germline. Trimming shortened V by 0 bases and J by 6 bases, and 10 bases separated the two germline ends. The length of the CDR3 is 14 residues. The CDR3 DNA reads as TGTGCCACCAGTGATTTGCGGCAGGATAATGGCTACACCTTC. Its protein product is CATSDLRQDNGYTF.

This clonotype was observed a handful of times. This chain connects TRBV7-9 to TRBJ2-1; D uncertain. The CDR3 is 15 amino acids. The germline gives CDR1 SEHNR, CDR2 FQNEAQ (reference sequence). The V end was cut by 5 bases, the J end by 0 bases, with 11 bases between. Written as DNA, the CDR3 is TGTGCCAGCAGCAGTAGCCCAAGCTCCTACAATGAGCAGTTCTTC. This sequence encodes CASSSSPSSYNEQFF.

The chain combines TRBV24-1 with TRBJ1-2; D is ambiguous. The germline CDR1 and CDR2 sequences are KGHDR and SFDVKD. Trimming left V 2 bases short and J 8 bases short, with 11 bases between. The CDR3 has 13 amino acids. The CDR3 is CATSDSDGGGYTF. In DNA, the CDR3 is TGTGCCACCAGTGATTCCGACGGAGGAGGCTACACCTTC.

The CDR3 protein is CATSTVSDYNEQFF. CDR3 coding DNA: TGCGCCACCTCAACGGTCAGCGACTACAATGAGCAGTTCTTC. This chain connects TRBV10-2 to TRBJ2-1; no clear D. V lost 10 bases and J lost 3, with 16 bases in between. CDR3 length: 14 residues. The germline CDR1 and CDR2 sequences are WSHSY and SAAADI.